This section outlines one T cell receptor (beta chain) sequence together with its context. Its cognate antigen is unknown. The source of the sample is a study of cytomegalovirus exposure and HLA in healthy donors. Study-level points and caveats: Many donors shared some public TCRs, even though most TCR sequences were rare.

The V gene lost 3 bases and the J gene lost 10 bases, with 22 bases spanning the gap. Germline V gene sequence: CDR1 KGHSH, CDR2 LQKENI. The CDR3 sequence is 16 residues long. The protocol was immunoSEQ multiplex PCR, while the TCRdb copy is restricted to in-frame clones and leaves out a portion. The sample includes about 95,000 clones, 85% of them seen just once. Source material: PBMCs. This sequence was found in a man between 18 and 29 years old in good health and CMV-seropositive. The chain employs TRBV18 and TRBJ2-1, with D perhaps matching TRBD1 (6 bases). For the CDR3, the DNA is TGTGCCAGCTCACCCGCGGACAGAACCCCATGGCAGGAGCAGTTCTTC. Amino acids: CASSPADRTPWQEQFF.